The 32 T cell receptor beta chains reported below all come from one sample, sequenced in a study of T cells in Graves' hyperthyroidism and ophthalmopathy (dated by TCRdb to the late 2010s). The library was obtained by multiplex PCR. Data came from an Illumina HiSeq 2000. TCR beta CDR3 regions were amplified from RNA transcripts. For the first round of RT-PCR on the TCR CDR3, the HTBI primer set was used together with the Qiagen OneStep RT-PCR kit. TCRdb reprocessing: public reads trimmed at Q25 with fastp, clones called with MiXCR, in-frame beta chains kept. Each entry is one CDR3 protein sequence, shown with its most common DNA and genes. A total of approximately 490,000 distinct CDR3 sequences appear in this sample, under 25% of them only once. The ten largest clones take up under 55% of the sample. Sample: blood. Every receptor here comes from a woman in her 70s with Graves' ophthalmopathy.

This clonotype was picked up a small number of times. J is TRBJ1-2 and V is TRBV2; a possible D gene is TRBD1 (6 bases). The V end was cut by 8 bases, the J end by 5 bases, with 18 bases between. The CDR3 totals 14 residues. CDR1 SNHLY and CDR2 FYNNEI come from the germline V gene. The CDR3 protein is CASRGGETLYGYTF. The CDR3 coding sequence is TGTGCCAGCCGGGGGGGCGAAACATTGTATGGCTACACCTTC.

This clonotype was picked up many times. The chain uses TRBV20-1 and TRBJ1-1; D perhaps matches TRBD1 (6 bases). Germline lookup yields CDR1 DFQATT and CDR2 SNEGSKA (reference sequence). V lost 2 bases and J 6 bases, leaving 16 bases between the germline ends. The CDR3 spans 14 residues. The CDR3 region is CSARSGQTVSEAFF. The CDR3 nucleotides read TGCAGTGCTAGATCTGGACAGACAGTTTCTGAAGCTTTCTTT.

This sequence joins TRBV24-1 and TRBJ2-3, with D tentatively TRBD1 (6 bases). Germline V gene sequence: CDR1 KGHDR, CDR2 SFDVKD. V shed 4 bases and J shed 2 bases, with 12 bases lying between them. There are 15 residues in the CDR3. CDR3 protein: CATSEAGQPTDTQYF. DNA of the CDR3: TGTGCCACCAGTGAGGCTGGACAGCCCACAGATACGCAGTATTTT.

This clonotype turned up a few times. This sequence joins TRBV30 and TRBJ1-2; 7 bases are a match to TRBD1. This CDR3 is 11 amino acids long. Looked up from germline, CDR1 is GTSNPN and CDR2 is SVGIG (reference sequence). V trimming: 3 bases; J trimming: 8 bases; junction bases outside the gene matches: 3. The CDR3 sequence: CAWRQGSGYTF. CDR3 coding DNA: TGTGCCTGGAGACAGGGGAGCGGCTACACCTTC.

This clonotype has just a few counts. The genes are TRBV12-3 or TRBV12-4 and TRBJ2-5, with TRBD1 identical over 9 bases. V was pared by 6 bases and J by 2 bases, with 4 bases of the junction left unmatched. The CDR3 length is 14 residues. CDR3 in amino acids: CASSGDREQETQYF. The CDR3 nucleotides read TGTGCCAGCAGCGGGGACAGGGAACAAGAGACCCAGTACTTC.

The sample holds a few counts of this clonotype. The V and J genes are TRBV20-1 and TRBJ1-4; 7 nucleotides line up with TRBD1. Germline loops: CDR1 DFQATT, CDR2 SNEGSKA (reference sequence). The V and J ends lost 4 bases and 4 bases, in that order; junction bases with no gene match: 6. The CDR3 loop spans 14 amino acids. CDR3 DNA sequence: TGCAGTGCTACAGGGACAGCAAATAATGAAAAACTGTTTTTT. Translation gives CSATGTANNEKLFF.

The V and J genes are TRBV10-2 and TRBJ1-6; tentative D call: TRBD1 (5 bases). CDR3 length: 14 amino acids. Per germline, CDR1 WSHSY and CDR2 SAAADI. Deletions cut 8 bases from V and 7 bases from J, with 15 bases between. In nucleotides, the CDR3 is TGCGCCAGCCAGCACGGGGGAGAGAATTCACCCCTCCACTTT. This gives the protein CASQHGGENSPLHF.

Points on this clonotype: A read error may explain this, as a much larger clone is one base away. V and J are TRBV20-1 and TRBJ1-1; D possibly corresponds to TRBD1 (5 bases). Germline V gene lookup returns CDR1 DFQATT and CDR2 SNEGSKA (reference sequence). CDR3 length: 12 residues. The CDR3 bases are TGCAGTGCAACCGGGGGATACACTGAAGCTCTCTTT. This encodes CSATGGYTEALF.

This clonotype was picked up many times. The chain is built from TRBV28 and TRBJ1-2; D is ambiguous. Trimming removed 2 bases from V and 5 bases from J, with 6 bases in between. From germline, CDR1 is MDHEN and CDR2 SYDVKM. The CDR3 consists of 12 residues. The CDR3 bases are TGTGCCAGCAGTTTAGGGGTGTATGGCTACACCTTC. As protein: CASSLGVYGYTF.

The chain employs TRBV27 and TRBJ2-3; no clear D. V dropped 1 base and J dropped 2 bases, with 7 bases sitting between them. The CDR3 is 14 amino acids. Germline V gene data show CDR1 as MNHEY and CDR2 as SMNVEV (reference sequence). The CDR3 DNA reads TGTGCCAGCAGTTTATACACTACCACAGATACGCAGTATTTT. Translation: CASSLYTTTDTQYF.

The chain combines TRBV27 with TRBJ1-1, with D perhaps TRBD1 (6 bases). Trimming cost V 0 bases and J 5 bases, with 13 bases left between them. CDR1 MNHEY and CDR2 SMNVEV come from the germline V gene (reference sequence). The CDR3 consists of 15 residues. The CDR3 loop reads CASSLSGGRGTEAFF. Written as DNA, the CDR3 is TGTGCCAGCAGTTTATCCGGGGGCCGGGGGACTGAAGCTTTCTTT.

The rearrangement links TRBV20-1 to TRBJ1-1, with TRBD1 matching 8 bases. CDR3 size: 15 residues. After removal of 1 base from V and 1 base from J, the junction contained 5 bases not matched to a gene. Per germline, CDR1 DFQATT and CDR2 SNEGSKA (reference sequence). The CDR3 spells CSARGRTGTNTEAFF. CDR3 nucleotides: TGCAGTGCTAGAGGTCGGACAGGGACGAACACTGAAGCTTTCTTT.

The V gene is TRBV7-8, the J gene TRBJ1-2; D is perhaps TRBD1 (6 bases). This CDR3 spans 14 amino acids. Germline values: CDR1 SGHVS, CDR2 FQNEAQ. Trimming stripped 5 bases from V and 8 bases from J, with 18 bases between. CDR3 amino acids: CASSELQGTGGYTF. Written as DNA, the CDR3 is TGTGCCAGCAGCGAGCTACAGGGTACGGGCGGCTACACCTTC.

This clonotype has a count of ten or more. This sequence joins TRBV12-3 or TRBV12-4 and TRBJ2-2; TRBD1 aligns across 7 bases. The CDR3 consists of 13 residues. Germline trimming cut 8 bases from V and 6 bases from J; bases unmatched to any gene: 6. The CDR3 reads CASRAGGPGELFF. CDR3 sequence (DNA): TGTGCCAGCCGGGCAGGGGGTCCCGGGGAGCTGTTTTTT.

This clonotype occurred a few times. Being one base from a much bigger clone, this may be a read error. The chain uses TRBV6-2 or TRBV6-3 and TRBJ2-2, with D possibly called TRBD1 or TRBD2 (6 bases each). The CDR3 loop spans 13 amino acids. The germline V gene encodes CDR1 MNHEY and CDR2 SVGEGT. Trimming took 4 bases from V and 7 from J, leaving 10 bases between them. DNA for the CDR3: TGTGCCAGCAGTTGGGGGGCGGTCGGGGAGCTGTTTTTT. Translating it yields CASSWGAVGELFF.

The CDR3 is CASSECEQYF. The CDR3 nucleotides are TGTGCCAGCAGTGAATGCGAGCAGTACTTC. The J gene is TRBJ2-7, the V gene TRBV6-4; no clear D gene. This CDR3 has 10 residues. CDR1 is MRHNA and CDR2 is SNTAGT in the germline V gene. The ends were cut back, 3 bases at V and 6 bases at J, with 3 bases in the middle.

This clonotype was seen only a few times. This rearrangement joins TRBV6-6 to TRBJ1-3; D is possibly TRBD1 (5 bases). CDR1 is MNHNY and CDR2 is SVGAGI in the germline V gene (reference sequence). The germline V and J ends were trimmed by 2 bases and 2 bases, with 10 bases remaining between them. CDR3 length equals 15 residues. The CDR3 is CASSYRGTPGNTIYF. In nucleotides, the CDR3 is TGTGCCAGCAGTTACAGGGGTACGCCTGGAAACACCATATATTTT.

This clonotype has more than one count but fewer than ten. V usage is TRBV7-9 and J usage is TRBJ2-2, with TRBD2 identical over 8 bases. The V and J ends lost 4 bases and 4 bases, in that order; junction bases with no gene match: 8. Germline V CDR1 and CDR2: SEHNR, FQNEAQ (reference sequence). This CDR3 has 16 residues. CDR3 in amino acids: CASSSKAGVVTGELFF. In DNA, the CDR3 is TGTGCCAGCAGCTCTAAAGCGGGAGTTGTCACCGGGGAGCTGTTTTTT.

The sample holds a few counts of this clonotype. The V call is TRBV3-1, the J call TRBJ2-7; 8 bases align to TRBD1. V was clipped by 6 bases and J by 4 bases; unmatched bases: 8. CDR3 length equals 14 residues. Germline loops: CDR1 LGHDT, CDR2 YNNKEL (reference sequence). The CDR3 loop is CASSHGQGGYEQYF. As DNA, the CDR3 is TGTGCCAGCAGTCACGGACAGGGAGGTTACGAGCAGTACTTC.

The CDR3 loop is CASSLGGGSGYEQYF. In DNA form, the CDR3 reads TGTGCCAGCAGCTTGGGTGGCGGGAGTGGCTACGAGCAGTACTTC. V is TRBV5-5 and J is TRBJ2-7, with 7 bases fitting TRBD2. The germline V gene encodes CDR1 SGHKS and CDR2 YYEKEE (reference sequence). The CDR3 length is 15 residues. J gave up 3 bases and V 0 bases, and 6 bases lay outside the gene matches.

This clonotype occurred a few times. For the CDR3, the DNA is TGTGCCAGCAGCGTAGGATGGGGCCTTAGCGCAGATACGCAGTATTTT. This sequence encodes CASSVGWGLSADTQYF. The V and J genes are TRBV9 and TRBJ2-3, with D perhaps TRBD1 or TRBD2 (5 bases each). Germline CDR1 SGDLS, CDR2 YYNGEE. Trimming removed 0 bases at V and 4 bases at J, with 15 bases between. The CDR3 consists of 16 residues.

This clonotype was detected only a few times. The V call is TRBV5-6, the J call TRBJ2-5, with D hard to call. The V end was cut by 2 bases, the J end by 2 bases, with 13 bases between. Looked up from germline, CDR1 is SGHDT and CDR2 is YYEEEE. The CDR3 has 15 residues. In DNA, the CDR3 is TGTGCCAGCAGCTTAAAGGGAAACTTGCAAGAGACCCAGTACTTC. Translated: CASSLKGNLQETQYF.

The chain uses TRBV19 and TRBJ2-3; D tentatively fits TRBD1 or TRBD2 (5 bases each). Germline assignment: CDR1 LNHDA and CDR2 SQIVND (reference sequence). This CDR3 is built from 15 residues. The V end was cut by 5 bases, the J end by 3 bases, with 15 bases between. Written as DNA, the CDR3 is TGTGCCAGTAGTTGGGGACCCGTAGGGACAGATACGCAGTATTTT. Translating gives CASSWGPVGTDTQYF.

This clonotype turned up a few times. This rearrangement joins TRBV12-3 or TRBV12-4 to TRBJ2-4; D gene ambiguous. CDR3 length: 14 amino acids. Trimming left V 5 bases short and J 0 bases short, with 8 bases between. The CDR3 is CASSQELAKNIQYF. CDR3 bases: TGTGCCAGCAGTCAAGAACTAGCCAAAAACATTCAGTACTTC.

Of note for this clonotype: A much larger clone differs from this one at a single base, so this may be a read error. This chain connects TRBV19 to TRBJ1-1; D is perhaps TRBD1 (5 bases). The CDR3 runs to 10 residues. V was trimmed by 9 bases and J by 4 bases, leaving 6 bases between them. From germline, CDR1 is LNHDA and CDR2 SQIVND (reference sequence). In DNA form, the CDR3 reads TGTGCCAGCGGGGCCACTGAAGCTTTCTTT. Its protein is CASGATEAFF.

This clonotype appeared a single time. This may be a read error, as it is one base from a much larger clone. This chain joins TRBV7-2 and TRBJ2-1; 10 bases match TRBD2. The CDR3 spans 15 residues. Germline assignment: CDR1 SGHTA and CDR2 FQGNSA. The DNA for the CDR3 is TGTGCCAGCAGCTTAACTAGCGGGACCTACAATGAGCGGTTCTTC. It is translated as CASSLTSGTYNERFF. Variable domain in full (rest from reference TRBV7-2 and TRBJ2-1): GAGVSQSPSNKVTEKGKDVELRCDPISGHTALYWYRQSLGQGLEFLIYFQGNSAPDKSGLPSDRFSAERTGGSVSTLTIQRTQQEDSAVYLCASSLTSGTYNERFFGPGTRLTVL.

The chain employs TRBV29-1 and TRBJ2-7; 7 bases are a match to TRBD1. After removal of 1 base from V and 4 bases from J, the junction contained 16 bases not matched to a gene. CDR3 length equals 17 residues. Germline CDR1 and CDR2: SQVTM and ANQGSEA. The CDR3 reads CSVEVPGQTGLNYEQYF. The CDR3 coding sequence is TGCAGCGTTGAAGTTCCAGGGCAGACAGGGTTGAATTACGAGCAGTACTTC.

This chain joins TRBV20-1 and TRBJ2-5; 9 bases are shared with TRBD1. The trim removed 5 bases at V and 5 bases at J, leaving 6 bases unmatched. CDR1 is DFQATT and CDR2 is SNEGSKA in the germline V gene (reference sequence). This CDR3 has 13 residues. The CDR3 nucleotides read TGCAGTGCTCTCGGGACAGGGATGGAGACCCAGTACTTC. The encoded protein is CSALGTGMETQYF.

This clonotype was picked up many times. The chain carries TRBV12-3 or TRBV12-4 and TRBJ2-1; D is possibly TRBD2 (6 bases). The ends were cut back, 7 bases at V and 4 bases at J, with 20 bases in the middle. This CDR3 is built from 16 residues. In DNA form, the CDR3 reads TGTGCCAGCATCTTGGGAACTAGCTCGCTATACAATGAGCAGTTCTTC. Residues: CASILGTSSLYNEQFF.

The chain couples TRBV7-8 to TRBJ1-4; D may be TRBD1 (6 bases). Germline CDR1 reads SGHVS; CDR2 reads FQNEAQ. The V end was cut by 5 bases, the J end by 1 base, with 11 bases between. This CDR3 has 15 residues. The CDR3 sequence is CASSKYRETNEKLFF. In DNA form, the CDR3 reads TGTGCCAGCAGCAAATACAGGGAAACTAATGAAAAACTGTTTTTT.

J is TRBJ1-1 and V is TRBV7-9; no clear D gene. There are 14 residues in the CDR3. Between the trimmed V and J ends, which lost 3 bases and 1 base, there was a span of 9 bases. Germline V gene lookup returns CDR1 SEHNR and CDR2 FQNEAQ (reference sequence). CDR3 in DNA: TGTGCCAGCAGCTTCGGGTGGGGGAACACTGAAGCTTTCTTT. This translates into CASSFGWGNTEAFF.

V usage is TRBV11-2 and J usage is TRBJ1-6, with a weak D call TRBD1 (6 bases). V was clipped by 5 bases and J by 8 bases, with 13 bases between them. The germline gives CDR1 SGHAT, CDR2 FQNNGV. The CDR3 runs 14 residues. The CDR3 sequence is CASSTQGIDSPLHF. The CDR3 DNA sequence: TGTGCCAGCAGCACACAGGGAATTGATTCACCCCTCCACTTT.